These 19 T cell receptor beta chains originate from one sample sequenced in a study of T cell responses to AZD1222 COVID-19 vaccine. The repertoire was sequenced with immunoSEQ multiplex PCR; TCRdb's copy has only in-frame clones and lacks some. This repertoire shows just over 150,000 clones, 90% found once; its top ten account for roughly 1.9%. The sample was peripheral blood, taken on day 0 of AZD1222 vaccination. Receptor source: an adult in good health.

CDR3 residues: CASSMTSGTNNEQFF. DNA for the CDR3: TGTGCCAGTAGTATGACTAGCGGGACTAACAATGAGCAGTTCTTC. The chain recombines TRBV19 with TRBJ2-1, with TRBD2 matching 11 bases. V was clipped by 3 bases and J by 5 bases; unmatched bases: 3. The CDR3 contains 15 residues. Germline V gene sequence: CDR1 LNHDA, CDR2 SQIVND (reference sequence).

This chain uses TRBV2 with TRBJ2-1; D is perhaps TRBD2 (6 bases). Looked up from germline, CDR1 is SNHLY and CDR2 is FYNNEI. CDR3 size: 15 residues. V shed 4 bases and J shed 2 bases, with 12 bases lying between them. CDR3 protein: CASSAGAVTYNEQFF. The CDR3 region has the DNA TGTGCCAGCAGTGCGGGAGCGGTAACCTACAATGAGCAGTTCTTC.

V and J are TRBV12-5 and TRBJ2-1; D not certain. The V gene's germline CDR1 is LGHNT and CDR2 FRNRAP. This CDR3 is 14 amino acids long. V lost 3 bases to trimming and J lost 0 bases, with 6 bases between them. CDR3 bases: TGTGCTAGTGGTTTCTGGCGCTCCTACAATGAGCAGTTCTTC. Its translation is CASGFWRSYNEQFF.

The chain combines TRBV25-1 with TRBJ1-6; a possible D gene is TRBD1 (5 bases). V dropped 5 bases and J dropped 9 bases, with 20 bases sitting between them. The CDR3 is made up of 16 amino acids. CDR1 and CDR2 from the germline V gene are MGHDK and SYGVNS. CDR3 nucleotide sequence: TGTGCCAGCAGTCCCCTCACCAGGGTGGATGGTTCACCCCTCCACTTT. Translating it yields CASSPLTRVDGSPLHF.

The chain recombines TRBV24-1 with TRBJ2-1; 12 bases align to TRBD2. Trimming removed 4 bases from V and 7 bases from J; junction bases left unmatched: 7. The germline V gene encodes CDR1 KGHDR and CDR2 SFDVKD. The CDR3 is made up of 16 amino acids. Here the CDR3 DNA reads TGTGCCACCAGTGACGAACTAGCGGGAGGAAAAAATGAGCAGTTCTTC. As protein: CATSDELAGGKNEQFF.

This clone was detected a few times. The J gene is TRBJ1-2, the V gene TRBV6-2 or TRBV6-3; D remains unclear. Between the trimmed V and J ends, which lost 0 bases and 4 bases, there was a span of 6 bases. The CDR3 is 13 amino acids. Germline lookup yields CDR1 MNHEY and CDR2 SVGEGT. DNA of the CDR3: TGTGCCAGCAGTTACTCTAACGGCTATGGCTACACCTTC. It is translated as CASSYSNGYGYTF.

V is TRBV2 and J is TRBJ1-1, with no clear D. CDR1 is SNHLY and CDR2 is FYNNEI in the germline V gene. V was trimmed by 11 bases and J by 1 base, leaving 20 bases between them. The CDR3 runs 15 residues. The CDR3 DNA follows: TGTGCCTCTCAGTGGGTAAATCTACGGAACACTGAAGCTTTCTTT. Encoded protein: CASQWVNLRNTEAFF. The complete variable domain, with remaining parts taken from reference TRBV2 and TRBJ1-1, reads EPEVTQTPSHQVTQMGQEVILRCVPISNHLYFYWYRQILGQKVEFLVSFYNNEISEKSEIFDDQFSVERPDGSNFTLKIRSTKLEDSAMYFCASQWVNLRNTEAFFGQGTRLTVV.

The chain links TRBV6-5 to TRBJ2-5, with TRBD2 identical over 7 bases. The CDR3 consists of 14 residues. V was pared by 0 bases and J by 5 bases, with 3 bases of the junction left unmatched. Germline V CDR1 and CDR2: MNHEY, SVGAGI. Written as DNA, the CDR3 is TGTGCCAGCAGTTACTCGCGGGGGTTGGAGACCCAGTACTTC. This codes for CASSYSRGLETQYF.

With respect to this clone: At the DNA level, this CDR3 is encoded by other sequences in the same sample as well. V usage is TRBV7-2 and J usage is TRBJ2-7; possible D gene TRBD1, 6 bases. Per germline, CDR1 SGHTA and CDR2 FQGNSA. The CDR3 loop spans 15 amino acids. V was shortened by 1 base and J by 0 bases, with 10 bases between the two germline ends. CDR3 residues: CASSLGQGSSYEQYF. CDR3 nucleotide sequence: TGTGCCAGCAGCTTAGGGCAGGGGAGCTCCTACGAGCAGTACTTC.

The CDR3 here is CASTQGGEGNQPQHF. The CDR3 DNA is TGTGCCAGCACACAGGGGGGGGAAGGCAATCAGCCCCAGCATTTT. The chain recombines TRBV6-5 with TRBJ1-5; 8 bases are a match to TRBD1. Germline V gives CDR1 MNHEY, CDR2 SVGAGI. J gave up 2 bases and V 7 bases, and 7 bases lay outside the gene matches. CDR3 length: 15 residues.

The rearrangement links TRBV19 to TRBJ2-3; 7 bases are shared with TRBD2. Germline assignment: CDR1 LNHDA and CDR2 SQIVND (reference sequence). The V gene end was trimmed by 1 base and the J gene end by 0 bases; junction bases not matched to a gene: 1. This CDR3 is built from 15 residues. The CDR3 region has the DNA TGTGCCAGTAGTATAGTTAGCGGGAGCACAGATACGCAGTATTTT. Residues: CASSIVSGSTDTQYF.

The chain carries TRBV4-3 and TRBJ2-3; TRBD1 or TRBD2 may be the D gene (5 bases each). Per germline, CDR1 LGHNA and CDR2 YSLEER. V gave up 0 bases and J gave up 5 bases, with 12 bases separating them. The CDR3 has 15 amino acids. The CDR3 sequence: CASSQDIRGQDTQYF. CDR3 nucleotides: TGCGCCAGCAGCCAAGATATCCGGGGCCAAGATACGCAGTATTTT.

The chain uses TRBV7-2 and TRBJ2-7, with 9 bases aligning to TRBD1. Per germline, CDR1 SGHTA and CDR2 FQGNSA. The CDR3 contains 13 residues. The trim removed 5 bases at V and 6 bases at J, leaving 5 bases unmatched. CDR3 residues: CASSKGQGREQYF. The CDR3 DNA sequence: TGTGCCAGCAGCAAGGGACAGGGTCGCGAGCAGTACTTC.

The genes are TRBV19 and TRBJ1-6; D is undetermined. Per the germline V gene, CDR1 is LNHDA and CDR2 is SQIVND (reference sequence). V gave up 3 bases and J gave up 7 bases, with 10 bases separating them. The CDR3 extends over 14 amino acids. The CDR3 region has the DNA TGTGCCAGTAGTATCGGGCTGAGGAATTCACCCCTCCACTTT. As protein: CASSIGLRNSPLHF.

As for this clone: The same CDR3 is also encoded by other DNA sequences in this sample. The chain uses TRBV18 and TRBJ2-2; a weak D match, TRBD1 (6 bases). Germline V gives CDR1 KGHSH, CDR2 LQKENI. Trimming left V 3 bases short and J 0 bases short, with 8 bases between. The CDR3 loop spans 15 amino acids. The CDR3 protein is CASSPRTANTGELFF. Here the CDR3 DNA reads TGTGCCAGCTCACCCCGGACAGCGAACACCGGGGAGCTGTTTTTT. Drawing the rest from reference TRBV18 and TRBJ2-2, the complete variable domain is NAGVMQNPRHLVRRRGQEARLRCSPMKGHSHVYWYRQLPEEGLKFMVYLQKENIIDESGMPKERFSAEFPKEGPSILRIQQVVRGDSAAYFCASSPRTANTGELFFGEGSRLTVL.

J is TRBJ1-5 and V is TRBV11-2; D is uncertain. Germline assignment: CDR1 SGHAT and CDR2 FQNNGV. V was cut by 4 bases and J by 3 bases, with 13 bases left in between. The CDR3 covers 15 residues. CDR3 sequence reads: CASSSGDLFNQPQHF. The CDR3 DNA reads as TGTGCCAGCAGCTCCGGGGATCTTTTCAATCAGCCCCAGCATTTT.

The chain couples TRBV27 to TRBJ1-1, with D perhaps TRBD1 (5 bases). Germline values: CDR1 MNHEY, CDR2 SMNVEV (reference sequence). The ends were cut back, 0 bases at V and 0 bases at J, with 8 bases in the middle. This CDR3 has 15 amino acids. The CDR3 DNA follows: TGTGCCAGCAGTTTATCGACAGTCATGAACACTGAAGCTTTCTTT. Protein: CASSLSTVMNTEAFF.

As for this clone: This specimen includes other DNA sequences encoding the same CDR3. The rearrangement joins TRBV9 to TRBJ2-7; D might be TRBD1 or TRBD2, each matching 5 bases. Per the germline V gene, CDR1 is SGDLS and CDR2 is YYNGEE. This CDR3 region has 14 residues. Trimming took 0 bases from V and 0 from J, leaving 7 bases between them. The CDR3 nucleotides read TGTGCCAGCAGCGTAGGGGGGAGCTCCTACGAGCAGTACTTC. Translation gives CASSVGGSSYEQYF.

The chain joins TRBV4-2 to TRBJ2-1; a weak D match, TRBD2 (6 bases). Per the germline V gene, CDR1 is LGHNA and CDR2 is YNFKEQ. Trimming pared 0 bases from V and 4 bases from J, leaving 13 bases between. The CDR3 contains 16 residues. The CDR3 spells CASSQDRIAAYNEQFF. The CDR3 coding sequence is TGTGCCAGCAGCCAAGATAGAATAGCGGCTTACAATGAGCAGTTCTTC.